The present entry profiles one T cell receptor (beta chain) with its context. This specimen belongs to a study of control samples from healthy donors and cancer patients. V was pared by 1 base and J by 1 base, with 16 bases between. Per the germline V gene, CDR1 is SNHLY and CDR2 is FYNNEI. This CDR3 comprises 17 residues. Sequenced by immunoSEQ multiplex PCR; TCRdb stores in-frame clones only, minus some. The sample yields 160,000 or so clones, about 94% seen once. Sequenced: PBMCs. The chain couples TRBV2 to TRBJ1-1; D unclear. This clonotype originated in a man aged 55-75 years with colorectal cancer. This CDR3 reads CASSEGRWERRNTEAFF. CDR3 in DNA: TGTGCCAGCAGTGAAGGTAGGTGGGAACGGAGGAACACTGAAGCTTTCTTT.